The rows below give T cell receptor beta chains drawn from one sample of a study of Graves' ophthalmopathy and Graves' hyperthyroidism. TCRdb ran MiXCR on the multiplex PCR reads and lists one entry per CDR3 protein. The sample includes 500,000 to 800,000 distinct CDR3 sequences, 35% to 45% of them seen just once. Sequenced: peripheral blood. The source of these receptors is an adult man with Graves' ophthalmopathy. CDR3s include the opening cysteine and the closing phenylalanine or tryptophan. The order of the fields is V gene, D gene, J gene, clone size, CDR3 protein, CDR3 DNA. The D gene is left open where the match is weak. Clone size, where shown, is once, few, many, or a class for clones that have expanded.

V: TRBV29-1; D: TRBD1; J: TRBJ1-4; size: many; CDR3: CSVGTGGEKLFF; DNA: TGCAGCGTGGGGACAGGGGGTGAAAAACTGTTTTTT
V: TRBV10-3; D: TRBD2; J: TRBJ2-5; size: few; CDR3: CASSSGGGRETQYF; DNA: TGTGCCAGCAGTTCCGGGGGGGGCCGGGAGACCCAGTACTTC
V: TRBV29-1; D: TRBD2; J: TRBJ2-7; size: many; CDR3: CSVEGGGFLEQYF; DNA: TGCAGCGTTGAGGGGGGGGGGTTTCTCGAGCAGTACTTC
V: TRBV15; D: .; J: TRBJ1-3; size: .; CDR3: CATSRGGNTIYF; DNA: TGTGCCACCAGCAGAGGTGGAAACACCATATATTTT
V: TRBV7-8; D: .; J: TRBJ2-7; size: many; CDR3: CASSQDLAGGNEQYF; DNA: TGTGCCAGCAGCCAAGATCTGGCGGGCGGAAACGAGCAGTACTTC
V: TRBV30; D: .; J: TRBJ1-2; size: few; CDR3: CAWETQGVGYTF; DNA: TGTGCCTGGGAAACCCAGGGAGTGGGCTACACCTTC
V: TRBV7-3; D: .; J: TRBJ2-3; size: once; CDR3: CAISESIGPTQYF; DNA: TGTGCCATCAGTGAGTCGATAGGGCCTACGCAGTATTTT
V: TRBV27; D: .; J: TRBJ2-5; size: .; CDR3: CASSFFGGEETQYF; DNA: TGTGCCAGCAGTTTTTTCGGGGGCGAAGAGACCCAGTACTTC
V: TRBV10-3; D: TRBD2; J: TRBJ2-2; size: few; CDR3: CASSAGTSGNTGELFF; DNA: TGTGCCAGCAGTGCCGGGACTAGCGGAAACACCGGGGAGCTGTTTTTT
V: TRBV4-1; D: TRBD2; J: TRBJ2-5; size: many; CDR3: CASSQVPAGGETQYF; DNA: TGCGCCAGCAGCCAAGTTCCAGCGGGAGGAGAGACCCAGTACTTC
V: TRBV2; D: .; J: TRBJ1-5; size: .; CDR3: CASSGIGGAETQHF; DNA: TGTGCCAGCAGTGGTATCGGGGGGGCCGAGACCCAGCATTTT
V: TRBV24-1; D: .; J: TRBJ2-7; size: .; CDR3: CASSSTHTYEQYF; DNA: TGTGCCAGCAGTTCGACCCACACCTACGAGCAGTACTTC
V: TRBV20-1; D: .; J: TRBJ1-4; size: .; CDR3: CSARAQGTDEKLFF; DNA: TGCAGTGCTAGAGCCCAGGGTACGGATGAAAAACTGTTTTTT
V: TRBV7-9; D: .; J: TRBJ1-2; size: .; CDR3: CASSPPPGKFNYGYTF; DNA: TGTGCCAGCAGCCCCCCCCCCGGCAAGTTCAACTATGGCTACACCTTC
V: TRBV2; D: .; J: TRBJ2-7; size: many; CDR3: CASFQAGGYEQYF; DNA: TGTGCCAGCTTCCAGGCCGGTGGCTACGAGCAGTACTTC
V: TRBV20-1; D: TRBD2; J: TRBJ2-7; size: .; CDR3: CSAGRRGGTHEQYF; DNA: TGCAGTGCCGGTAGGCGGGGGGGCACCCACGAGCAGTACTTC
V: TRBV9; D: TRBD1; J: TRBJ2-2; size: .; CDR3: CASSGQGALGQWMNTGELFF; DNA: TGTGCCAGCAGCGGCCAGGGGGCTTTGGGCCAATGGATGAACACCGGGGAGCTGTTTTTT
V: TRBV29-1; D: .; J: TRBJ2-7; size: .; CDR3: CSVGVDEQYF; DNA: TGCAGCGTTGGGGTCGACGAGCAGTACTTC
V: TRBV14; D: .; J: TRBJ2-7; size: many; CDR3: CASSRDFPYEQYF; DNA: TGTGCCAGCAGCCGGGACTTCCCCTACGAGCAGTACTTC
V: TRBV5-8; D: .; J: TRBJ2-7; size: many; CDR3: CASSYGQFYEQYF; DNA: TGTGCCAGCAGCTACGGACAGTTCTACGAGCAGTACTTC
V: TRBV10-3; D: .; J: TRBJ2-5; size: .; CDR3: CASSPRVIQETQYF; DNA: TGTGCCAGCAGTCCGAGGGTAATCCAAGAGACCCAGTACTTC
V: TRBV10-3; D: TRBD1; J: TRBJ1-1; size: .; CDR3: CAIGQETNTEAFF; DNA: TGTGCCATAGGACAGGAGACGAACACTGAAGCTTTCTTT
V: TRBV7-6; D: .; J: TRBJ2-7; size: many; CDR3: CASSPTRRGAEQYF; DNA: TGTGCCAGCAGCCCCACAAGACGGGGGGCCGAGCAGTACTTC
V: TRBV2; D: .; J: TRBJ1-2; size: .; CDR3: CASSQDQAGGFDYGHTF; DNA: TGTGCCAGCAGCCAAGATCAAGCGGGGGGTTTCGACTATGGCCACACCTTC
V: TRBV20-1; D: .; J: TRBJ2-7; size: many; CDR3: CSAPTGRSEQYF; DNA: TGCAGTGCCCCTACCGGGAGAAGCGAGCAGTACTTC
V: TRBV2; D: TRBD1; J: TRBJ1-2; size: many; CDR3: CASSTSGQAGGYTF; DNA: TGTGCCAGCAGTACTTCAGGACAGGCGGGTGGCTACACCTTC
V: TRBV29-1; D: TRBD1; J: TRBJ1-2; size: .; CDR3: CSASEGAHRAGGYTF; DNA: TGCAGCGCTTCGGAGGGGGCCCACAGGGCAGGGGGCTACACCTTC
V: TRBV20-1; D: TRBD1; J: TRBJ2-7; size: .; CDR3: CSASMWDRKKGYEQYF; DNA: TGCAGTGCTAGTATGTGGGACAGGAAAAAAGGGTACGAGCAGTACTTC
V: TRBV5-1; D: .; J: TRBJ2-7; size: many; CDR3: CASSPPGDSIIRREQYF; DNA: TGCGCCAGCAGCCCCCCGGGGGACAGCATTATCCGCAGGGAGCAGTACTTC
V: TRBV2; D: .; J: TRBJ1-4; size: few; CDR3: CASSPARATEKLFF; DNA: TGTGCCAGCTCCCCGGCCAGGGCTACTGAAAAACTGTTTTTT
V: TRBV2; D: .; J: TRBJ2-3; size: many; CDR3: CASSRLRGRGTDTQYF; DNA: TGTGCCAGCAGTCGACTAAGGGGCAGGGGAACAGATACGCAGTATTTT
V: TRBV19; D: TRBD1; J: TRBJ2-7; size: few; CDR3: CASKETGSLEQYF; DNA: TGTGCCAGTAAGGAGACAGGGTCCTTGGAGCAGTACTTC
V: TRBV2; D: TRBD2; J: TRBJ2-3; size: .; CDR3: CASSYLGSGGEDTQYF; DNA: TGTGCCAGCAGTTACTTGGGTAGCGGGGGGGAGGATACGCAGTATTTT
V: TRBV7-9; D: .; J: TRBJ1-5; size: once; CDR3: CASSLGVGRAETQHF; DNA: TGTGCCAGCAGCTTAGGAGTGGGCAGGGCGGAGACCCAGCATTTT
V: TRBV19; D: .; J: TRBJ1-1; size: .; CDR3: CASSATPGGEAFF; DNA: TGTGCCAGTAGTGCAACGCCGGGAGGGGAAGCTTTCTTT
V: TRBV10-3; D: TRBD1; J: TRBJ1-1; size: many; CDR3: CAISESGTGDTEAFF; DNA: TGTGCCATCAGTGAGTCAGGGACAGGGGACACTGAAGCTTTCTTT
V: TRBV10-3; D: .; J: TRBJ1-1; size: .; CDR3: CAISDSPRSEAFF; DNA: TGTGCCATCAGTGATTCCCCGAGGTCTGAAGCTTTCTTC
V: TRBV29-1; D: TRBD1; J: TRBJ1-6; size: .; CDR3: CSVGGQGASTPNSPLHF; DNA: TGCAGCGTTGGTGGACAGGGGGCCTCCACCCCAAATTCACCCCTCCACTTT
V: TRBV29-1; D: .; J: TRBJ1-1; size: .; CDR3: CSVGNSASEAFF; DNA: TGCAGCGTTGGGAACAGTGCGTCTGAAGCTTTCTTT
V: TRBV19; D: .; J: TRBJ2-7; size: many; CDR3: CASRPEDKTSEQYF; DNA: TGTGCCAGTAGACCGGAGGACAAAACTTCCGAGCAGTACTTC
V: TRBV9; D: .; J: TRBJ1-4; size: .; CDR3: CASSVVGGKLFF; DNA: TGTGCCAGCAGCGTAGTGGGCGGAAAACTGTTTTTT